The 14 T cell receptor beta chains below come from one sample, sequenced in a study of blood T cell repertoires in COVID-19. Here immunoSEQ multiplex PCR was the method, and the copy in TCRdb shows in-frame clones only, minus some. This table holds 93,000 or so clones, about 89% found once. The sample comprised peripheral blood. The receptors come from a woman aged 55-70 years with acute or convalescent COVID-19.

V is TRBV24-1 and J is TRBJ2-1, with TRBD2 matching 11 bases. Germline V gene sequence: CDR1 KGHDR, CDR2 SFDVKD. The V segment lost 5 bases and the J segment 6 bases; nucleotides outside the gene matches: 5. This CDR3 has 15 residues. The CDR3 protein is CATSAGTSGANEQFF. Here the CDR3 DNA reads TGTGCCACCAGTGCCGGGACTAGCGGAGCCAATGAGCAGTTCTTC.

The genes are TRBV19 and TRBJ1-1; D not certain. Per the germline V gene, CDR1 is LNHDA and CDR2 is SQIVND (reference sequence). Trimming removed 3 bases at V and 5 bases at J, with 13 bases between. The CDR3 has 14 residues. CDR3 bases: TGTGCCAGTAGTATCGGTAATACCTTAACTGAAGCTTTCTTT. This translates into CASSIGNTLTEAFF.

Remarks on this clone: This CDR3 is also generated by other DNA sequences in the sample. The chain combines TRBV12-3 or TRBV12-4 with TRBJ1-1; D remains ambiguous. With 2 bases removed from V and 0 bases from J, the gap between germline ends came to 4 bases. CDR3 length equals 13 residues. The CDR3 DNA follows: TGTGCCAGCAGTTTACAGATGAACACTGAAGCTTTCTTT. It specifies CASSLQMNTEAFF.

The chain has TRBV30 and TRBJ1-1, with TRBD1 identical over 7 bases. The germline gives CDR1 GTSNPN, CDR2 SVGIG (reference sequence). The CDR3 spans 13 residues. Trimming cost V 8 bases and J 0 bases; bases outside gene matches: 6. CDR3 region: CARGGQMNTEAFF. DNA for the CDR3: TGTGCCCGGGGGGGACAGATGAACACTGAAGCTTTCTTT.

The rearrangement joins TRBV28 to TRBJ2-3; 9 bases match TRBD2. V lost 1 base to trimming and J lost 3 bases; unmatched junction nucleotides: 5. The CDR3 contains 16 residues. CDR1 is MDHEN, CDR2 SYDVKM, per germline. In DNA, the CDR3 is TGTGCCAGCAGTTTATCAGGACTAGCGAATACAGATACGCAGTATTTT. It translates to CASSLSGLANTDTQYF.

Here the CDR3 DNA reads TGTGCCAGTAGTGCACGGCCGGACAGGGGACACTACACCTTC. As protein: CASSARPDRGHYTF. The chain combines TRBV19 with TRBJ1-2, with 9 positions matching TRBD1. Germline CDR1 reads LNHDA; CDR2 reads SQIVND (reference sequence). J gave up 10 bases and V 5 bases, and 11 bases lay outside the gene matches. The CDR3 covers 14 residues. Full variable domain (rest looked up from reference TRBV19 and TRBJ1-2): DGGITQSPKYLFRKEGQNVTLSCEQNLNHDAMYWYRQDPGQGLRLIYYSQIVNDFQKGDIAEGYSVSREKKESFPLTVTSAQKNPTAFYLCASSARPDRGHYTFGSGTRLTVV.

This clone appeared a single time. This chain connects TRBV7-3 to TRBJ2-3, with a tentative D call TRBD2 (5 bases). The germline V gene encodes CDR1 SGHTA and CDR2 FQGTGA. This CDR3 spans 15 amino acids. The V gene lost 2 bases and the J gene lost 0 bases, with 9 bases spanning the gap. The CDR3 coding sequence is TGTGCCAGCAGCTTACCGGGAACTAGCACAGATACGCAGTATTTT. It encodes CASSLPGTSTDTQYF.

The CDR3 sequence: CASSLAGGSGQPQHF. CDR3 coding DNA: TGTGCCAGCAGCTTAGCGGGCGGGTCTGGTCAGCCCCAGCATTTT. The chain has TRBV7-8 and TRBJ1-5, with D unresolved. The CDR3 runs 15 residues. Trimming stripped 0 bases from V and 6 bases from J, with 12 bases between. Germline CDR1 is SGHVS and CDR2 is FQNEAQ.

J is TRBJ1-5 and V is TRBV30, with D tentatively TRBD1 (6 bases). The germline CDR1 and CDR2 sequences are GTSNPN and SVGIG (reference sequence). There are 15 residues in the CDR3. V was clipped by 2 bases and J by 0 bases, with 11 bases between them. In nucleotides, the CDR3 is TGTGCCTGGAGTAACGGACAGACTAGCAATCAGCCCCAGCATTTT. This codes for CAWSNGQTSNQPQHF.

The V gene is TRBV3-1 (or the pseudogene TRBV3-2), the J gene TRBJ1-2; D is perhaps TRBD1 (6 bases). Germline CDR1 LGHDT, CDR2 YNNKEL (reference sequence). This CDR3 contains 13 residues. The V end lost 3 bases, the J end lost 8 bases, and 13 bases lay between the germline ends. The CDR3 is CASSQTGAKGYTF. In DNA form, the CDR3 reads TGTGCCAGCAGCCAGACAGGTGCTAAGGGCTACACCTTC.

The CDR3 region has the DNA TGTGCCAGCAGTCCGGGGGGCTATGGCTACACCTTC. Amino acids: CASSPGGYGYTF. The chain recombines TRBV12-3 or TRBV12-4 with TRBJ1-2, with a tentative D call TRBD1 (5 bases). The CDR3 has 12 residues. V was pared by 5 bases and J by 4 bases, with 8 bases between.

The chain uses TRBV19 and TRBJ1-5; D is undetermined. The CDR3 contains 14 residues. V lost 3 bases and J 3 bases, leaving 9 bases between the germline ends. Germline V gene lookup returns CDR1 LNHDA and CDR2 SQIVND (reference sequence). The CDR3 loop reads CASSMSVYNQPQHF. In nucleotides, the CDR3 is TGTGCCAGTAGTATGTCGGTATACAATCAGCCCCAGCATTTT. The entire variable domain, with the rest obtained from reference TRBV19 and TRBJ1-5, is as follows: DGGITQSPKYLFRKEGQNVTLSCEQNLNHDAMYWYRQDPGQGLRLIYYSQIVNDFQKGDIAEGYSVSREKKESFPLTVTSAQKNPTAFYLCASSMSVYNQPQHFGDGTRLSIL.

The chain employs TRBV5-5 and TRBJ1-1; 7 positions match TRBD1. Trimming at V came to 7 bases and at J to 4 bases, leaving 10 bases not matched to a gene. Germline loops: CDR1 SGHKS, CDR2 YYEKEE (reference sequence). CDR3 size: 14 residues. This CDR3 is CASFPMTGFTEAFF. The CDR3 bases are TGTGCCAGCTTCCCTATGACAGGGTTCACTGAAGCTTTCTTT.

The CDR3 coding sequence is TGTGCCAGCTCAACCCGGACAGAGAACACTGAAGCTTTCTTT. Protein product: CASSTRTENTEAFF. The chain employs TRBV18 and TRBJ1-1, with a possible D match to TRBD1 (6 bases). The CDR3 consists of 14 residues. Germline loops: CDR1 KGHSH, CDR2 LQKENI. Trimming pared 5 bases from V and 1 base from J, leaving 11 bases between.